This T cell receptor (beta chain) was sequenced during a study of blood T cell repertoires in COVID-19. Study-wide background: The study drew acute and convalescent COVID-19 samples from the United States, Italy and Spain. Sources were T cells, B-cell-depleted T cells, or PBMCs; the material itself was cDNA or gDNA.

The V and J ends lost 2 bases and 4 bases respectively, with 17 bases between them. The germline CDR1 and CDR2 sequences are SQVTM and ANQGSEA. The CDR3 sequence is 16 residues long. Seattle patients were enrolled while actively infected and followed longitudinally. Per the study methods: Reference gene primer amplification yielded estimated nucleated cell counts. The assay was immunoSEQ multiplex PCR, and TCRdb's table has in-frame clones only and misses some. Clone size and V and J calls were adopted from that table, with D and trimming inferred from the DNA. The table lists 200,000 to 300,000 clones, around 86% of them singletons. This clone occurred once.

Sequencing was performed on peripheral blood. This receptor was taken from a woman aged 60-75 years with COVID-19, enrolled during active disease. This chain links TRBV29-1 with TRBJ1-4; D possibly corresponds to TRBD1 (5 bases). CDR3 coding DNA: TGCAGCGTTGAATATCCGGGCGGGGGTTTTAATGAAAAACTGTTTTTT. As protein: CSVEYPGGGFNEKLFF.